This passage covers 13 T cell receptor beta chains from one sample sequenced in a study of long-term antiretroviral therapy in people with HIV. Version v3.0 of the immunoSEQ assay ran at survey level. Sequencing was performed with immunoSEQ multiplex PCR; in TCRdb, only in-frame clones are kept and a portion is missing. Among about 21,000 clones listed, roughly 84% were seen once. The sample here was unsorted PBMCs, taken at the start of antiretroviral therapy. All receptors derive from a man aged 50-59 years with HIV.

This chain joins TRBV2 and TRBJ2-3, with 7 nucleotides matching TRBD1. The CDR3 covers 14 residues. The trim removed 11 bases at V and 0 bases at J, leaving 8 bases unmatched. The germline gives CDR1 SNHLY, CDR2 FYNNEI. This CDR3 is CADRELLSTDTQYF. For the CDR3, the DNA is TGTGCCGACAGGGAACTTCTGAGCACAGATACGCAGTATTTT.

The rearrangement links TRBV4-1 to TRBJ2-7, with 13 nucleotides matching TRBD2. The germline V gene encodes CDR1 MGHRA and CDR2 YSYEKL. This CDR3 is 16 amino acids long. The ends lost 5 bases at V and 0 bases at J; junction bases unmatched: 4. This CDR3 is CASSELAGGVSYEQYF. The CDR3 coding sequence is TGCGCCAGCAGCGAACTAGCGGGAGGGGTCTCCTACGAGCAGTACTTC.

This clone turned up a few times. The rearrangement links TRBV5-1 to TRBJ2-1; no clear D gene. V was trimmed by 1 base and J by 0 bases, leaving 11 bases between them. The germline V gene encodes CDR1 SGHRS and CDR2 YFSETQ. This CDR3 region has 16 residues. The CDR3 protein is CASSLLRLSSYNEQFF. The CDR3 DNA reads TGCGCCAGCAGCTTGTTGCGACTCAGCTCCTACAATGAGCAGTTCTTC.

This clone was recorded a few times. This rearrangement joins TRBV28 to TRBJ1-1, with a weak D call TRBD1 (6 bases). Germline loops: CDR1 MDHEN, CDR2 SYDVKM. Between the trimmed V and J ends, which lost 7 bases and 7 bases, there was a span of 16 bases. CDR3 size: 13 residues. CDR3 in amino acids: CASTKGGQGEAFF. In DNA form, the CDR3 reads TGTGCCAGCACCAAGGGGGGGCAAGGTGAAGCTTTCTTT.

Only a few counts were recorded for this clone. The rearrangement uses TRBV11-2 and TRBJ1-5; D ambiguous. Germline V gene data show CDR1 as SGHAT and CDR2 as FQNNGV. Trimming cost V 3 bases and J 4 bases, with 7 bases left between them. The CDR3 length is 13 residues. CDR3 in amino acids: CASSFASNQPQHF. The CDR3 DNA sequence: TGTGCCAGCAGCTTTGCCTCTAATCAGCCCCAGCATTTT. Together with reference TRBV11-2 and TRBJ1-5, the CDR3 gives the full variable domain: EAGVAQSPRYKIIEKRQSVAFWCNPISGHATLYWYQQILGQGPKLLIQFQNNGVVDDSQLPKDRFSAERLKGVDSTLKIQPAKLEDSAVYLCASSFASNQPQHFGDGTRLSIL.

This clone showed up just a few times. V is TRBV30 and J is TRBJ1-5; D might be TRBD1 (5 bases). This CDR3 is built from 12 residues. The germline CDR1 and CDR2 sequences are GTSNPN and SVGIG (reference sequence). Trimming pared 6 bases from V and 7 bases from J, leaving 13 bases between. The CDR3 DNA reads TGTGCCTGTGGGGGGGATCGACAGCCCCAGCATTTT. Protein: CACGGDRQPQHF.

The chain has TRBV19 and TRBJ2-7; D could derive from TRBD1 or TRBD2 (6 bases each). Germline V gives CDR1 LNHDA, CDR2 SQIVND (reference sequence). The CDR3 is made up of 16 amino acids. The germline V and J ends were trimmed by 3 bases and 4 bases, with 19 bases remaining between them. The CDR3 DNA is TGTGCCAGTAGTATTAGGGGGGTTTCCAGTGGTTACGAGCAGTACTTC. Translation: CASSIRGVSSGYEQYF.

The rearrangement links TRBV25-1 to TRBJ1-2; D gene unclear. With 1 base removed from V and 0 bases from J, the gap between germline ends came to 12 bases. Germline-derived CDR1 and CDR2 are MGHDK and SYGVNS. The CDR3 loop spans 16 amino acids. CDR3 nucleotide sequence: TGTGCCAGCAGTGAATCTTACGTTGGAGCTAACTATGGCTACACCTTC. Its translation is CASSESYVGANYGYTF.

This clone has a handful of counts. This chain joins TRBV28 and TRBJ2-7; D is ambiguous. CDR1 and CDR2 from the germline V gene are MDHEN and SYDVKM. The CDR3 sequence is 14 residues long. V was shortened by 4 bases and J by 0 bases, with 10 bases between the two germline ends. CDR3 sequence reads: CASSWRRSSYEQYF. CDR3 coding DNA: TGTGCCAGCAGTTGGCGCAGGAGCTCCTACGAGCAGTACTTC. The full variable domain, completed using reference TRBV28 and TRBJ2-7, is DVKVTQSSRYLVKRTGEKVFLECVQDMDHENMFWYRQDPGLGLRLIYFSYDVKMKEKGDIPEGYSVSREKKERFSLILESASTNQTSMYLCASSWRRSSYEQYFGPGTRLTVT.

The chain recombines TRBV20-1 with TRBJ1-2; no clear D. Germline-derived CDR1 and CDR2 are DFQATT and SNEGSKA (reference sequence). The V and J ends lost 4 bases and 7 bases respectively, with 10 bases between them. There are 11 residues in the CDR3. The chain's CDR3 is CSAIGVGGYTF. CDR3 sequence (DNA): TGCAGTGCTATTGGAGTCGGTGGCTACACCTTC.

This chain connects TRBV19 to TRBJ2-7, with D tentatively TRBD2 (6 bases). The germline V and J ends were trimmed by 0 bases and 1 base, with 10 bases remaining between them. The CDR3 has 15 amino acids. Germline V gene sequence: CDR1 LNHDA, CDR2 SQIVND (reference sequence). The CDR3 nucleotides read TGTGCCAGTAGTATAGATCGGGACTTATCCTACGAGCAGTACTTC. Translating gives CASSIDRDLSYEQYF.

This rearrangement joins TRBV4-1 to TRBJ2-2; 12 bases are shared with TRBD2. Germline assignment: CDR1 MGHRA and CDR2 YSYEKL. This CDR3 region has 18 residues. With 0 bases clipped from V and 7 bases from J, the junction kept 9 bases outside the gene matches. The CDR3: CASSQDRLAGGSGGELFF. The CDR3 DNA follows: TGCGCCAGCAGCCAAGATCGGCTAGCGGGAGGGAGCGGCGGGGAGCTGTTTTTT.

This clone occurred once. This sequence joins TRBV11-2 and TRBJ2-3; 12 bases fit TRBD1. The junction had 10 bases not matched to a gene; V was cut back by 5 bases and J by 4 bases. Germline CDR1 and CDR2: SGHAT and FQNNGV. This CDR3 has 17 amino acids. As DNA, the CDR3 is TGTGCCAGCAGCCCCACCGGGACAGGGGGCGTTTCAGATACGCAGTATTTT. This encodes CASSPTGTGGVSDTQYF. Complete variable domain (other parts from reference TRBV11-2 and TRBJ2-3): EAGVAQSPRYKIIEKRQSVAFWCNPISGHATLYWYQQILGQGPKLLIQFQNNGVVDDSQLPKDRFSAERLKGVDSTLKIQPAKLEDSAVYLCASSPTGTGGVSDTQYFGPGTRLTVL.